This TCR beta chain was sequenced for a study of early T cells in non-severe SARS-CoV-2 infection. The CDR3 consists of 17 residues. TCRdb reanalysed the 5' RACE reads using MiXCR and keeps one entry per CDR3 protein. The sample carries about 80,000 distinct CDR3 sequences, around 12% recorded once. The specimen comprised whole blood, sampled at baseline. V gene TRBV3-2 combines with J gene TRBJ2-1; the table assigns TRBD2, which was not confirmed against the DNA. TRBV3-2 is recorded as a pseudogene. This TCR derives from an adult who was a healthcare worker with PCR-confirmed SARS-CoV-2 infection or an uninfected control (not recorded which). The donor label of this sample is uncertain. CDR3 sequence reads: CASSPLAGASSYNEQFF. In nucleotides, the CDR3 is TGTGCCAGCAGCCCTCTAGCGGGGGCTTCCTCTTACAATGAGCAGTTCTTC.